Below are 10 T cell receptor beta chains sequenced from a single sample in a study of T cell responses to AZD1222 COVID-19 vaccine. Sequenced by immunoSEQ multiplex PCR; TCRdb stores in-frame clones only, minus some. The table records about 260,000 clones, approximately 95% of them present only once. Sample: peripheral blood, taken on day 0 of AZD1222 vaccination. These receptors were collected from an adult in good health.

This chain connects TRBV27 to TRBJ1-2, with a possible D match to TRBD1 (5 bases). The CDR3 spans 14 residues. Deletions cut 5 bases from V and 2 bases from J, with 12 bases between. Germline values: CDR1 MNHEY, CDR2 SMNVEV (reference sequence). The DNA for the CDR3 is TGTGCCAGCAGTGTCCGAGAGGGGAACTATGGCTACACCTTC. Residues: CASSVREGNYGYTF.

The rearrangement joins TRBV2 to TRBJ1-2; D is perhaps TRBD1 (6 bases). Germline lookup yields CDR1 SNHLY and CDR2 FYNNEI. CDR3 length equals 15 residues. The V and J ends lost 0 bases and 8 bases respectively, with 16 bases between them. The CDR3 coding sequence is TGTGCCAGCAGTGAAGCGCTAACACAGGGCGGCGGCTACACCTTC. Its translation: CASSEALTQGGGYTF. The full variable domain, its missing parts supplied by reference TRBV2 and TRBJ1-2, is EPEVTQTPSHQVTQMGQEVILRCVPISNHLYFYWYRQILGQKVEFLVSFYNNEISEKSEIFDDQFSVERPDGSNFTLKIRSTKLEDSAMYFCASSEALTQGGGYTFGSGTRLTVV.

The chain uses TRBV2 and TRBJ1-3; D perhaps matches TRBD1 (6 bases). This CDR3 has 14 residues. Deletions cut 5 bases from V and 8 bases from J, with 16 bases between. The germline gives CDR1 SNHLY, CDR2 FYNNEI. DNA for the CDR3: TGTGCCAGCAGTCGTCAACAGGGCATAGACACCATATATTTT. Amino acid sequence: CASSRQQGIDTIYF.

This chain joins TRBV19 and TRBJ1-1; TRBD1 is a possible D gene (5 bases). Germline CDR1 is LNHDA and CDR2 is SQIVND (reference sequence). Trimming pared 0 bases from V and 1 base from J, leaving 12 bases between. The CDR3 covers 16 residues. CDR3 in amino acids: CASSIDVGRPNTEAFF. CDR3 bases: TGTGCCAGTAGTATAGATGTGGGACGCCCGAACACTGAAGCTTTCTTT.

This chain uses TRBV7-3 with TRBJ2-7; D is undetermined. Trimming pared 3 bases from V and 0 bases from J, leaving 9 bases between. The germline V gene has CDR1 SGHTA and CDR2 FQGTGA. The CDR3 is 14 amino acids. CDR3 amino acids: CASSLDGFSYEQYF. The DNA of the CDR3 is TGTGCCAGCAGCTTGGATGGCTTCTCCTACGAGCAGTACTTC.

This chain links TRBV11-2 with TRBJ1-1; tentatively, D is TRBD1 (5 bases). V shed 0 bases and J shed 2 bases, with 10 bases lying between them. The CDR3 is 15 amino acids. CDR1 SGHAT and CDR2 FQNNGV come from the germline V gene. DNA of the CDR3: TGTGCCAGCAGCTTAGATCCAGGGACCAACACTGAAGCTTTCTTT. This encodes CASSLDPGTNTEAFF.

This clone was recorded once. The chain recombines TRBV11-1 with TRBJ1-1; no clear D. The V end lost 6 bases, the J end lost 7 bases, and 9 bases lay between the germline ends. Germline values: CDR1 SGHAT, CDR2 FQDESV (reference sequence). CDR3 length equals 11 residues. The CDR3 spells CASRGNGEAFF. CDR3 bases: TGTGCCAGCAGGGGGAACGGTGAAGCTTTCTTT.

The V and J genes are TRBV5-1 and TRBJ2-2; tentatively, D is TRBD1 (5 bases). The ends were cut back, 4 bases at V and 1 base at J, with 8 bases in the middle. This CDR3 has 14 amino acids. The V gene's germline CDR1 is SGHRS and CDR2 YFSETQ. The CDR3 loop reads CASSTDRNTGELFF. The CDR3 DNA reads TGCGCCAGCAGCACCGACAGGAACACCGGGGAGCTGTTTTTT.

The V gene is TRBV4-1, the J gene TRBJ2-1, with D perhaps assigned TRBD1 or TRBD2 (5 bases each). Deletions cut 7 bases from V and 4 bases from J, with 20 bases between. The CDR3 contains 16 residues. Germline V lookup: CDR1 MGHRA, CDR2 YSYEKL. CDR3 bases: TGCGCCAGCACCTACTTAGCCGGGACCCCTTACAATGAGCAGTTCTTC. Protein sequence: CASTYLAGTPYNEQFF.

The chain combines TRBV6-2 or TRBV6-3 with TRBJ1-5; D remains unclear. CDR3 size: 15 residues. V was pared by 0 bases and J by 3 bases, with 9 bases between. CDR1 and CDR2 (germline): MNHEY, SVGEGT. CDR3 bases: TGTGCCAGCAGTTACTCGGGCAGGTACAATCAGCCCCAGCATTTT. Translated, it gives CASSYSGRYNQPQHF.